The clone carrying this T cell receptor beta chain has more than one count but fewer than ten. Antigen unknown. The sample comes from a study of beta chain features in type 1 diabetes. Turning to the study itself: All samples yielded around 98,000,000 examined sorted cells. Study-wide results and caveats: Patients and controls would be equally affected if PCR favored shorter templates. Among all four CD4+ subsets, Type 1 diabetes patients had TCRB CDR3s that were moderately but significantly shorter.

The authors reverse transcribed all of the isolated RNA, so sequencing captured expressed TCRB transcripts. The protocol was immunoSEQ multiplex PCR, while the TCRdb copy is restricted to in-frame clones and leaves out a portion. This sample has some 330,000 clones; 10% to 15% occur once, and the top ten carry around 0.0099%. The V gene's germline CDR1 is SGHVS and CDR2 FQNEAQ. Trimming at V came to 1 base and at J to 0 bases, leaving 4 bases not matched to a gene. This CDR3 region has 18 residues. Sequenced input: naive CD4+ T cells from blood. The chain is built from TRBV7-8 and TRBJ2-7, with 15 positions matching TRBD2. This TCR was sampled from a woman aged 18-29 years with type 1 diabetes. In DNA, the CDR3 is TGTGCCAGCAGCTTAGGAGGACTAGCGGGAGGGCCCTCCTACGAGCAGTACTTC. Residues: CASSLGGLAGGPSYEQYF.